The present T cell receptor beta chain was sequenced within a study of sequential checkpoint blockade in melanoma. Some clones are missing from TCRdb's copy, which holds only in-frame ones; the method was immunoSEQ multiplex PCR. The sample holds 10,000 to 15,000 clones, about four fifths seen once. Stated treatment: randomized to nivolumab then ipilimumab (arm A) or the reverse (arm B). The input for sequencing was CD8+ T cells sorted from blood (inferred from file names), taken from a patient given nivolumab and ipilimumab in sequence. The receptor was isolated from a human donor with melanoma.

The CDR3 sequence is CASSVGRGGVNIQYF. In DNA form, the CDR3 reads TGTGCCAGCAGCGTAGGGCGGGGGGGCGTAAACATTCAGTACTTC. The J gene is TRBJ2-4, the V gene TRBV9; 9 bases map to TRBD2. Germline values: CDR1 SGDLS, CDR2 YYNGEE. This CDR3 has 15 amino acids. The V gene end was trimmed by 0 bases and the J gene end by 6 bases; junction bases not matched to a gene: 4.